Listed here are 27 T cell receptor beta chains from one sample, sequenced in a study of spatial heterogeneity in lung cancer. MiXCR, run by TCRdb on the 5' RACE reads, gives a single entry per CDR3 protein. The sample holds approximately 11,000 distinct CDR3 sequences, about 4% seen once. Stated time point: sample taken at primary tumor resection. The sequencing here drew on PBMCs, taken at surgery. The receptors here all came from a female donor with early-stage non-small cell lung cancer.

This clonotype occurred many times. The chain recombines TRBV5-1 with TRBJ2-7; D possibly corresponds to TRBD1 (5 bases). Germline-derived CDR1 and CDR2 are SGHRS and YFSETQ. Trimming pared 4 bases from V and 3 bases from J, leaving 11 bases between. CDR3 length: 13 residues. The CDR3, as DNA: TGCGCCAGCAGCCCCGGACATAACTACGAGCAGTACTTC. It codes for CASSPGHNYEQYF.

The sample holds many counts of this clonotype. The gene calls are TRBV6-2 or TRBV6-3 and TRBJ2-2, with TRBD2 matching over 8 bases. Germline CDR1 is MNHEY and CDR2 is SVGEGT. This CDR3 has 16 amino acids. With 6 bases clipped from V and 3 bases from J, the junction kept 9 bases outside the gene matches. The CDR3 DNA reads TGTGCCAGCAGCCGGCGAGCGGGGGCCCACACCGGGGAGCTGTTTTTT. Protein sequence: CASSRRAGAHTGELFF.

The V call is TRBV9, the J call TRBJ2-7; 7 nucleotides align to TRBD1. With 2 bases clipped from V and 6 bases from J, the junction kept 5 bases outside the gene matches. Germline CDR1 SGDLS, CDR2 YYNGEE. CDR3 length: 13 residues. The CDR3 sequence: CASSVLQGSEQYF. Written as DNA, the CDR3 is TGTGCCAGCAGCGTTTTACAGGGGAGCGAGCAGTACTTC.

This clonotype was seen many times. The chain has TRBV4-3 and TRBJ1-1, with D hard to call. The germline V gene encodes CDR1 LGHNA and CDR2 YSLEER. This CDR3 spans 15 amino acids. The V and J ends lost 0 bases and 2 bases respectively, with 10 bases between them. The CDR3 DNA follows: TGCGCCAGCAGCCAAGAGTTCAGCTTAAACACTGAAGCTTTCTTT. It encodes CASSQEFSLNTEAFF.

There are many counts of this clonotype. The rearrangement links TRBV20-1 to TRBJ2-1; 9 bases line up with TRBD1. This CDR3 spans 14 amino acids. Germline CDR1 is DFQATT and CDR2 is SNEGSKA (reference sequence). The V segment lost 4 bases and the J segment 9 bases; nucleotides outside the gene matches: 10. In nucleotides, the CDR3 is TGCAGTGCTAAGGAACAGGGGGCGCAGGGTGAGCAGTTCTTC. It is translated as CSAKEQGAQGEQFF.

This clonotype was picked up many times. The rearrangement links TRBV4-3 to TRBJ1-4; weak D call: TRBD1 (6 bases). The CDR3 is 15 residues long. Germline V gene data show CDR1 as LGHNA and CDR2 as YSLEER. V was pared by 5 bases and J by 6 bases, with 16 bases between. This CDR3 is CASSARDKGDEKLFF. CDR3 bases: TGCGCCAGCAGCGCCCGGGACAAAGGAGATGAAAAACTGTTTTTT.

This clonotype was seen repeatedly, ten times or more. V gene TRBV12-3 or TRBV12-4 combines with J gene TRBJ2-7; 8 bases map to TRBD1. The CDR3 runs 14 residues. The junction had 6 bases not matched to a gene; V was cut back by 2 bases and J by 6 bases. CDR3 nucleotides: TGTGCCAGCAGTTTACGGACAGGGTTAGGCGAGCAGTACTTC. It yields the protein CASSLRTGLGEQYF.

This clonotype was observed at least ten times. The chain uses TRBV9 and TRBJ2-7, with 7 bases aligning to TRBD2. The CDR3 is 15 amino acids. The germline CDR1 and CDR2 sequences are SGDLS and YYNGEE. The V segment lost 4 bases and the J segment 4 bases; nucleotides outside the gene matches: 11. The CDR3 reads CASSPSGTTSYEQYF. CDR3 nucleotides: TGTGCCAGCAGCCCCTCCGGGACTACCAGTTACGAGCAGTACTTC.

V gene TRBV5-1 combines with J gene TRBJ2-7; D gene uncertain. There are 15 residues in the CDR3. CDR1 is SGHRS and CDR2 is YFSETQ in the germline V gene. V dropped 0 bases and J dropped 0 bases, with 10 bases sitting between them. CDR3 sequence: CASSLEYRLSYEQYF. The CDR3 DNA is TGCGCCAGCAGCTTGGAGTACCGTCTCTCCTACGAGCAGTACTTC.

There are many counts of this clonotype. The chain uses TRBV12-3 or TRBV12-4 and TRBJ2-4; D may be TRBD1 or TRBD2 (6 bases each). This CDR3 has 15 amino acids. Trimming stripped 7 bases from V and 7 bases from J, with 20 bases between. The CDR3 region is CASTYWGAGENIQYF. CDR3 in DNA: TGTGCCAGCACCTATTGGGGGGCAGGTGAGAACATTCAGTACTTC.

In its sample, this clonotype was seen many times. The chain uses TRBV7-9 and TRBJ2-3; D is unclear. CDR3 length: 16 amino acids. Trimming cost V 5 bases and J 1 base, with 16 bases left between them. Per germline, CDR1 SEHNR and CDR2 FQNEAQ (reference sequence). The CDR3 loop reads CASSPPFRVGTDTQYF. DNA for the CDR3: TGTGCCAGCAGCCCCCCCTTTCGCGTGGGCACAGATACGCAGTATTTT. Complete variable domain (other parts from reference TRBV7-9 and TRBJ2-3): DTGVSQNPRHKITKRGQNVTFRCDPISEHNRLYWYRQTLGQGPEFLTYFQNEAQLEKSRLLSDRFSAERPKGSFSTLEIQRTEQGDSAMYLCASSPPFRVGTDTQYFGPGTRLTVL.

This clonotype has a count of ten or more. This chain joins TRBV29-1 and TRBJ2-7; 10 positions agree with TRBD2. In germline, CDR1 is SQVTM, CDR2 ANQGSEA. Germline trimming cut 6 bases from V and 3 bases from J; bases unmatched to any gene: 8. CDR3 length equals 14 residues. The CDR3 protein is CSVGGASGSYEQYF. CDR3 in DNA: TGCAGCGTGGGGGGGGCTAGCGGGAGCTACGAGCAGTACTTC.

This clonotype was recorded at least ten times. This sequence joins TRBV11-2 and TRBJ2-1, with 13 bases aligning to TRBD2. This CDR3 comprises 16 residues. V lost 3 bases and J lost 4; bases outside the gene matches: 3. CDR1 and CDR2 from the germline V gene are SGHAT and FQNNGV. As DNA, the CDR3 is TGTGCCAGCAGCTTCCGACTAGCGGGAGGTTACAATGAGCAGTTCTTC. Its translation is CASSFRLAGGYNEQFF.

The gene calls are TRBV7-3 and TRBJ1-1; perhaps TRBD1 as D (6 bases). Per germline, CDR1 SGHTA and CDR2 FQGTGA. The CDR3 length is 14 residues. The V end lost 2 bases, the J end lost 6 bases, and 13 bases lay between the germline ends. CDR3 DNA sequence: TGTGCCAGCAGCTTATCAGGGGCGAAAGCTGAAGCTTTCTTT. Residues: CASSLSGAKAEAFF.

The chain joins TRBV7-3 to TRBJ2-1; 7 nucleotides agree with TRBD2. The germline V gene has CDR1 SGHTA and CDR2 FQGTGA. The V segment lost 1 base and the J segment 6 bases; nucleotides outside the gene matches: 6. The CDR3 consists of 15 residues. CDR3: CASSLSGSGINEQFF. The CDR3 nucleotides read TGTGCCAGCAGCTTAAGCGGGAGTGGTATCAATGAGCAGTTCTTC.

This clonotype was found many times. The rearrangement links TRBV19 to TRBJ1-5; 7 bases fit TRBD1. This CDR3 region has 16 residues. Germline trimming cut 3 bases from V and 7 bases from J; bases unmatched to any gene: 12. Germline CDR1 is LNHDA and CDR2 is SQIVND (reference sequence). CDR3 nucleotide sequence: TGTGCCAGTAGTATTGACCTCGACAGGGCAGGACAGCCCCAGCATTTT. Its translation is CASSIDLDRAGQPQHF. Drawing the rest from reference TRBV19 and TRBJ1-5, the complete variable domain is DGGITQSPKYLFRKEGQNVTLSCEQNLNHDAMYWYRQDPGQGLRLIYYSQIVNDFQKGDIAEGYSVSREKKESFPLTVTSAQKNPTAFYLCASSIDLDRAGQPQHFGDGTRLSIL.

This clonotype was seen many times. This chain connects TRBV3-1 to TRBJ1-2; D is perhaps TRBD1 (6 bases). CDR3 length: 11 amino acids. The ends were cut back, 6 bases at V and 8 bases at J, with 10 bases in the middle. From germline, CDR1 is LGHDT and CDR2 YNNKEL (reference sequence). CDR3 sequence: CASRQGGGYTF. The CDR3 DNA follows: TGTGCCAGCAGACAGGGAGGCGGCTACACCTTC.

This clonotype has ten or more counts. The rearrangement uses TRBV29-1 and TRBJ2-3; D is possibly TRBD1 (5 bases). The V end lost 7 bases, the J end lost 8 bases, and 16 bases lay between the germline ends. Germline CDR1 reads SQVTM; CDR2 reads ANQGSEA. The CDR3 consists of 12 residues. The CDR3 DNA reads as TGCAGCGCTCCGACAGAGCACGGTACGCAGTATTTT. Translation: CSAPTEHGTQYF.

This clonotype came up many times. This rearrangement joins TRBV3-1 to TRBJ1-1, with a tentative D call TRBD1 (5 bases). The CDR3 is 16 residues long. Germline V gene data show CDR1 as LGHDT and CDR2 as YNNKEL (reference sequence). V lost 3 bases and J 2 bases, leaving 16 bases between the germline ends. The CDR3 DNA sequence: TGTGCCAGCAGCCACAATGGGAGACAGTTCAACACTGAAGCTTTCTTT. It translates to CASSHNGRQFNTEAFF.

This clonotype occurred many times. The chain has TRBV7-9 and TRBJ2-1; D is perhaps TRBD2 (7 bases). V was cut by 5 bases and J by 3 bases, with 23 bases left in between. This CDR3 is 18 amino acids long. CDR1 SEHNR and CDR2 FQNEAQ come from the germline V gene (reference sequence). Here the CDR3 DNA reads TGTGCCAGCAGCGAAACTGGGGCGGCGGGGGCTATCTACAATGAGCAGTTCTTC. This codes for CASSETGAAGAIYNEQFF. Supplemented by reference TRBV7-9 and TRBJ2-1, the full variable domain reads DTGVSQNPRHKITKRGQNVTFRCDPISEHNRLYWYRQTLGQGPEFLTYFQNEAQLEKSRLLSDRFSAERPKGSFSTLEIQRTEQGDSAMYLCASSETGAAGAIYNEQFFGPGTRLTVL.

This chain links TRBV29-1 with TRBJ2-7; 9 bases agree with TRBD2. The length of the CDR3 is 16 residues. Germline V gene data show CDR1 as SQVTM and CDR2 as ANQGSEA. V shed 2 bases and J 2 bases; nucleotides not matched to a gene: 10. For the CDR3, the DNA is TGCAGCGTTGAAAGTACGCTAGCGGGGTCCCCCTACGAGCAGTACTTC. Its protein product is CSVESTLAGSPYEQYF.

This clonotype was seen at least ten times. This chain uses TRBV6-2 or TRBV6-3 with TRBJ2-1; 13 bases match TRBD2. This CDR3 has 14 amino acids. Germline V CDR1 and CDR2: MNHEY, SVGEGT. V lost 0 bases, J lost 15 bases, and 5 bases stayed unmatched. Here the CDR3 reads CASSYSLAGGPSFF. CDR3 DNA sequence: TGTGCCAGCAGTTACTCACTAGCGGGAGGGCCGTCGTTCTTC.

The sample holds many counts of this clonotype. V is TRBV4-1 and J is TRBJ2-3; the D is unclear. V shed 1 base and J shed 5 bases, with 13 bases lying between them. Germline values: CDR1 MGHRA, CDR2 YSYEKL. The CDR3 covers 15 residues. CDR3 DNA sequence: TGCGCCAGCAGCCAAGGGCCTCAGCGTAGAGATACGCAGTATTTT. This sequence encodes CASSQGPQRRDTQYF.

The DNA for the CDR3 is TGTGCCAGCAGCATACTGGGACTAAAAGAGACCCAGTACTTC. Translating gives CASSILGLKETQYF. The rearrangement uses TRBV7-7 and TRBJ2-5, with TRBD2 matching 7 bases. The CDR3 covers 14 residues. The J segment lost 3 bases and the V segment lost 5 bases, leaving 6 bases of the junction unmatched. In germline, CDR1 is SSHAT, CDR2 FNYEAQ (reference sequence).

This clonotype showed up just a few times. The V gene is TRBV19, the J gene TRBJ1-2; D unresolved. From germline, CDR1 is LNHDA and CDR2 SQIVND (reference sequence). CDR3 length: 15 residues. V lost 4 bases to trimming and J lost 0 bases, with 12 bases between them. CDR3 amino acids: CASSTTQDANYGYTF. CDR3 DNA: TGTGCCAGTAGTACGACCCAGGATGCTAACTATGGCTACACCTTC.

This clonotype has a count of ten or more. J is TRBJ2-7 and V is TRBV7-2, with a weak D call TRBD2 (6 bases). The V end was cut by 10 bases, the J end by 5 bases, with 21 bases between. Germline assignment: CDR1 SGHTA and CDR2 FQGNSA. The CDR3 is 14 residues long. CDR3 coding DNA: TGTGCCAACCCCGGGGGTAGGCTCCTCCACGAGCAGTACTTC. It specifies CANPGGRLLHEQYF.

This clonotype has a count of ten or more. The gene calls are TRBV5-1 and TRBJ2-3; D gene unclear. Germline CDR1 SGHRS, CDR2 YFSETQ. This CDR3 is 15 amino acids long. Trimming took 1 base from V and 0 from J, leaving 9 bases between them. CDR3 in amino acids: CASSLLARSTDTQYF. In nucleotides, the CDR3 is TGCGCCAGCAGCTTGTTGGCACGGAGCACAGATACGCAGTATTTT.